These T cell receptor beta chains were read from a single sample in a study of glioma-infiltrating T cells. TCRdb reanalysed the multiplex PCR reads using MiXCR and keeps one entry per CDR3 protein. The sample holds roughly 130,000 distinct CDR3 sequences; under 30% are singletons and the top ten take roughly 29%. Sequencing was performed on glioma tissue, nonneoplastic brain tissue, or PBMCs (not recorded which). These receptors originate from a human donor with low-grade glioma or glioblastoma, undergoing nonglioma brain surgery, or in good health (not recorded which). The CDR3 runs from the conserved cysteine through the conserved F or W. A D gene is named only where the DNA matches it firmly. The size entry is marked missing in some rows and otherwise reads once, few, many or a size class.

V	D	J	length	size	CDR3	DNA
TRBV2	TRBD2	TRBJ2-3	15	.	CASSESGLATDTQYF	TGTGCCAGCAGTGAATCTGGACTAGCGACAGATACGCAGTATTTT
TRBV3-1	.	TRBJ2-3	16	.	CASSQDRSGGTDTQYF	TGTGCCAGCAGCCAAGATCGGTCCGGAGGCACAGATACGCAGTATTTT
TRBV28	.	TRBJ1-5	13	.	CASVWDINQPQHF	TGTGCCAGCGTCTGGGACATCAATCAGCCCCAGCATTTT
TRBV28	.	TRBJ1-1	11	many	CASSFGRESFF	TGTGCCAGCAGTTTCGGTAGGGAATCTTTCTTT
TRBV4-2	TRBD1	TRBJ1-1	16	.	CASSPGTGGKDTEAFF	TGTGCCAGCAGCCCGGGGACAGGGGGCAAGGACACTGAAGCTTTCTTT
TRBV7-9	.	TRBJ1-2	12	few	CASSLGRDGYTF	TGTGCCAGCAGCTTGGGGCGTGATGGCTACACCTTC
TRBV18	.	TRBJ1-5	15	.	CASSMTAFSNQPQHF	TGCGCCAGCTCAATGACAGCTTTTAGCAATCAGCCCCAGCATTTT
TRBV24-1	.	TRBJ2-3	12	medium-sized	CATSGSSDTQYF	TGTGCCACCAGTGGGTCTTCAGATACGCAGTATTTT
TRBV20-1	TRBD1	TRBJ1-5	14	many	CSAGQGASNQPQHF	TGCAGTGCCGGACAGGGGGCGAGCAATCAGCCCCAGCATTTT
TRBV5-6	.	TRBJ1-2	14	.	CASSLHRQSYGYTF	TGTGCCAGCAGCTTGCATCGGCAAAGCTATGGCTACACCTTC
TRBV5-1	TRBD1	TRBJ2-1	11	.	CASSPDRVQFF	TGCGCCAGCAGCCCCGACAGGGTGCAGTTCTTC